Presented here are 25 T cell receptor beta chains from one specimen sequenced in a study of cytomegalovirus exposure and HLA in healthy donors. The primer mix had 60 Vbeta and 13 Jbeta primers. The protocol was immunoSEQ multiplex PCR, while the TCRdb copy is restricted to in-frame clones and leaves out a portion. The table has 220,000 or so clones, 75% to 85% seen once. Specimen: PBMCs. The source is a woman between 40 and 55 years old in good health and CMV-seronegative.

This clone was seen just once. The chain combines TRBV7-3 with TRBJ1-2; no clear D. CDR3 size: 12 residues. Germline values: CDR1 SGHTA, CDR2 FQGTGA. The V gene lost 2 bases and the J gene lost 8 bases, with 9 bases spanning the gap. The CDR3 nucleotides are TGTGCCAGCAGCTTACAAAGAGTGGGCTACACCTTC. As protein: CASSLQRVGYTF.

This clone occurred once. DNA of the CDR3: TGCGCCAGCAGCCTGGCGGGACACCAGAACACTGAAGCTTTCTTT. Its translation: CASSLAGHQNTEAFF. The rearrangement joins TRBV5-1 to TRBJ1-1; maybe TRBD1 (6 bases). Trimming stripped 4 bases from V and 1 base from J, with 14 bases between. The CDR3 is 15 residues long. Germline CDR1 is SGHRS and CDR2 is YFSETQ.

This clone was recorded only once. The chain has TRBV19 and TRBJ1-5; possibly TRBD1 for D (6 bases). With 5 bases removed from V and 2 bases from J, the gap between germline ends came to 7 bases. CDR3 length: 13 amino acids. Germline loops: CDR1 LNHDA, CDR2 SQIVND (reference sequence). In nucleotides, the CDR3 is TGTGCCAGTAGTCCAGGGGGCAATCAGCCCCAGCATTTT. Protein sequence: CASSPGGNQPQHF.

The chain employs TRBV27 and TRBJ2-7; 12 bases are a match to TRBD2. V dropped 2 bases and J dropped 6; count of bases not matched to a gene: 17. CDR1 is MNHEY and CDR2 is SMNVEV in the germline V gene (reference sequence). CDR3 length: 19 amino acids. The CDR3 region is CASSLQYLAGGHGKLEQYF. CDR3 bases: TGTGCCAGCAGTTTACAGTACCTAGCGGGAGGGCACGGTAAGCTCGAGCAGTACTTC.

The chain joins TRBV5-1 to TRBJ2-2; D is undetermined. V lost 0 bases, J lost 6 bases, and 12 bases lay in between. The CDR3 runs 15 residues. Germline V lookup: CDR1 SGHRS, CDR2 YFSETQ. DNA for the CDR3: TGCGCCAGCAGCTTGGCCGGGTATTCATCCGGGGAGCTGTTTTTT. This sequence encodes CASSLAGYSSGELFF.

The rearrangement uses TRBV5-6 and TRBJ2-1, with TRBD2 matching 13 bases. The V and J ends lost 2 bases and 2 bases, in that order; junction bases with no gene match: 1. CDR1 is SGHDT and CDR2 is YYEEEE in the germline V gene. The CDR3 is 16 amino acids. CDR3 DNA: TGTGCCAGCAGCTTTGGACTAGCGGGGGCCTACAATGAGCAGTTCTTC. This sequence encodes CASSFGLAGAYNEQFF.

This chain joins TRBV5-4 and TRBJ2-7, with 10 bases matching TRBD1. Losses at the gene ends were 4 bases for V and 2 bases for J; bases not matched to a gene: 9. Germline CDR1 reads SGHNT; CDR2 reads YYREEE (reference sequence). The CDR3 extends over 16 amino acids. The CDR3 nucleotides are TGTGCCAGCAGCCCAGCCGGGACAGGGGTTACCTACGAGCAGTACTTC. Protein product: CASSPAGTGVTYEQYF.

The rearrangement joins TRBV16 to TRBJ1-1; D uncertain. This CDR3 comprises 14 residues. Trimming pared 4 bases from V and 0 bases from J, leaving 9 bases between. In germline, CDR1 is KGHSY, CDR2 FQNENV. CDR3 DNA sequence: TGTGCCAGCAGCCTCACGGTCTTGAACACTGAAGCTTTCTTT. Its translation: CASSLTVLNTEAFF. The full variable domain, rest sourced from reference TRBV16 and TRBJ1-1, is GEEVAQTPKHLVRGEGQKAKLYCAPIKGHSYVFWYQQVLKNEFKFLISFQNENVFDETGMPKERFSAKCLPNSPCSLEIQATKLEDSAVYFCASSLTVLNTEAFFGQGTRLTVV.

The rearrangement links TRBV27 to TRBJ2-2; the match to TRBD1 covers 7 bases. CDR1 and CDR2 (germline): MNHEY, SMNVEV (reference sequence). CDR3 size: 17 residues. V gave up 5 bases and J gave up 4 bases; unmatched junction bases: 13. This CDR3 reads CASSPYRQGYGTGELFF. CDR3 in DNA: TGTGCCAGCAGTCCCTACCGACAGGGCTACGGCACCGGGGAGCTGTTTTTT.

The CDR3 region is CASSLVIRGNEQFF. The CDR3 nucleotides are TGTGCCAGCAGCTTAGTTATCCGCGGCAATGAGCAGTTCTTC. The rearrangement joins TRBV13 to TRBJ2-1; D gene unclear. V lost 1 base and J lost 6, with 10 bases in between. From germline, CDR1 is PRHDT and CDR2 FYEKMQ (reference sequence). This CDR3 region has 14 residues.

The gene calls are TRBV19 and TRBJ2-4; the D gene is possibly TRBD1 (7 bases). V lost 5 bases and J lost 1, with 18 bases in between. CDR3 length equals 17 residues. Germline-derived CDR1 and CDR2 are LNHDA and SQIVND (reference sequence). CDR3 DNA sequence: TGTGCCAGTAGTCCCCAGGGGGGCTGGGGGGCCAAAAACATTCAGTACTTC. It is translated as CASSPQGGWGAKNIQYF. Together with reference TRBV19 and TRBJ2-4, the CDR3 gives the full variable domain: DGGITQSPKYLFRKEGQNVTLSCEQNLNHDAMYWYRQDPGQGLRLIYYSQIVNDFQKGDIAEGYSVSREKKESFPLTVTSAQKNPTAFYLCASSPQGGWGAKNIQYFGAGTRLSVL.

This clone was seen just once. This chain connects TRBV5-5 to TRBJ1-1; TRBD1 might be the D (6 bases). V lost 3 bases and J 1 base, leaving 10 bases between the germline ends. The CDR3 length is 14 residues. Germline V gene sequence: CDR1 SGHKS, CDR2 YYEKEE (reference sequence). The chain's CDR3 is CASSYQDRNTEAFF. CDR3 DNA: TGTGCCAGCAGCTACCAGGACAGGAACACTGAAGCTTTCTTT.

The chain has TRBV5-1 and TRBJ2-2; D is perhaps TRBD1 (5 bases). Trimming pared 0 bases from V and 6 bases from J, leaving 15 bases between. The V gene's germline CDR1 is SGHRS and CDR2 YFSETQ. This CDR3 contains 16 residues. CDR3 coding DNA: TGCGCCAGCAGCTTGGATTCACGACAGAGCGCCGGGGAGCTGTTTTTT. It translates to CASSLDSRQSAGELFF.

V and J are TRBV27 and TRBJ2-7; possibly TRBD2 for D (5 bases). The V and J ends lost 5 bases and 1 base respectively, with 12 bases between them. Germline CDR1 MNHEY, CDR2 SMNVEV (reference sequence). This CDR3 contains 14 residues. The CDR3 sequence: CASSPSRGSYEQYF. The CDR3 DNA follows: TGTGCCAGCAGTCCCTCCCGGGGATCCTACGAGCAGTACTTC.

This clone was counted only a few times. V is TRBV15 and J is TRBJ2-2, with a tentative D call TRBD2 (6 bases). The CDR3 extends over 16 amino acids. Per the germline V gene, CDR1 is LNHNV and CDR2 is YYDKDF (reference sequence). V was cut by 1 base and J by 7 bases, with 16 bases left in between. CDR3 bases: TGTGCCACCAGCAGAGCCCCCTTTCCGGAGGGCGGGGAGCTGTTTTTT. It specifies CATSRAPFPEGGELFF.

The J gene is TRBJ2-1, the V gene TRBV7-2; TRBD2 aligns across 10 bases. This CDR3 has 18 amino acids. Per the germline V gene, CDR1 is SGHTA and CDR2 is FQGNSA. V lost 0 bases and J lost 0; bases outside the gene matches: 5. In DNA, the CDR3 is TGTGCCAGCAGCTTAGCTAAACTAGCGGGAAGCTCCTACAATGAGCAGTTCTTC. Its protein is CASSLAKLAGSSYNEQFF. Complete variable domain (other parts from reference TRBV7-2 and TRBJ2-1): GAGVSQSPSNKVTEKGKDVELRCDPISGHTALYWYRQSLGQGLEFLIYFQGNSAPDKSGLPSDRFSAERTGGSVSTLTIQRTQQEDSAVYLCASSLAKLAGSSYNEQFFGPGTRLTVL.

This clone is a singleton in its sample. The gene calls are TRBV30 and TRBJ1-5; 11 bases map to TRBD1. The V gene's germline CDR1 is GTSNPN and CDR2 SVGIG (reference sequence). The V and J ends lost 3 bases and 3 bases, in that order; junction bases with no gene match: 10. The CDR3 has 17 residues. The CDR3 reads CAWSRDRGFGVNQPQHF. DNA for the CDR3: TGTGCCTGGAGCCGGGACAGGGGGTTCGGGGTCAATCAGCCCCAGCATTTT.

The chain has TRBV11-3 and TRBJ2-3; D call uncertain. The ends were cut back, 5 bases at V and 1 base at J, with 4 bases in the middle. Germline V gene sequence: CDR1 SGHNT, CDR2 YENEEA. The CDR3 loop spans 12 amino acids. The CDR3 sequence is CASSLRTDTQYF. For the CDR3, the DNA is TGTGCCAGCAGCCTTCGCACAGATACGCAGTATTTT.

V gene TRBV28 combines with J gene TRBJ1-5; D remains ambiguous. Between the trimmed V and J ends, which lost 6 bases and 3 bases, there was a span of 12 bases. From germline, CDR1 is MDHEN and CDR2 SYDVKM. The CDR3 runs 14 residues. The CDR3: CASSFVGPNQPQHF. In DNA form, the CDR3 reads TGTGCCAGCAGCTTCGTTGGGCCCAATCAGCCCCAGCATTTT.

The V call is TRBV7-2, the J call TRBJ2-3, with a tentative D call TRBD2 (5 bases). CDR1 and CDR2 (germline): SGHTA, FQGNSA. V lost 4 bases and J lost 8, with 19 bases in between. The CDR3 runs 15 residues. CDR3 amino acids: CASSSGGPRHGTQYF. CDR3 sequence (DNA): TGTGCCAGCAGCTCTGGCGGGCCTAGGCACGGTACGCAGTATTTT.

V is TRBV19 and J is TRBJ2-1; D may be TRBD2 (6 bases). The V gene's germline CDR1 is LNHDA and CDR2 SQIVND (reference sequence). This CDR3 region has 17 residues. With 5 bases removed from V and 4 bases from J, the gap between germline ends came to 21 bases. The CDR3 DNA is TGTGCCAGTAGTCTTCTAGGACCGACTGGGGGGTACAATGAGCAGTTCTTC. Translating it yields CASSLLGPTGGYNEQFF.

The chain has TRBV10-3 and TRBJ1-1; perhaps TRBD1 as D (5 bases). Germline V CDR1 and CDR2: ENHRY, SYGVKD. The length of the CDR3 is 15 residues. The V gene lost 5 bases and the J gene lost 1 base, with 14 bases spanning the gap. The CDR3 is CAISRIGGGNTEAFF. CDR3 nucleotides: TGTGCCATCAGTCGCATCGGCGGGGGGAACACTGAAGCTTTCTTT.

Here the CDR3 reads CAISESGRPPYGYTF. In nucleotides, the CDR3 is TGTGCCATCAGTGAGTCAGGCAGGCCCCCGTATGGCTACACCTTC. The V and J genes are TRBV10-3 and TRBJ1-2; D is ambiguous. CDR3 length: 15 amino acids. The ends were cut back, 0 bases at V and 5 bases at J, with 13 bases in the middle. From germline, CDR1 is ENHRY and CDR2 SYGVKD.

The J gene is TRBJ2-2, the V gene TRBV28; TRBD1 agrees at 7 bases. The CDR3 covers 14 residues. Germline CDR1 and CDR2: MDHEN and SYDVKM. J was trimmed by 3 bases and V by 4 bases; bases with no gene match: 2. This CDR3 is CASSSGQYTGELFF. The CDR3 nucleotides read TGTGCCAGCAGTTCGGGACAGTACACCGGGGAGCTGTTTTTT.

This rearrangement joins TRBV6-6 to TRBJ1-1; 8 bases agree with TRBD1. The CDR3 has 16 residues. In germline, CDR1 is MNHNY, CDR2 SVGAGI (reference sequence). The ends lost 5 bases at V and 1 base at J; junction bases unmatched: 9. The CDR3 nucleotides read TGTGCCAGCAGTGCCGACAGGGGCCGCCCGAACACTGAAGCTTTCTTT. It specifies CASSADRGRPNTEAFF.